The T cell receptor beta chain under discussion was sequenced for a study of cytomegalovirus exposure and HLA in healthy donors. This CDR3 region has 13 residues. V was pared by 4 bases and J by 8 bases, with 11 bases between. The germline gives CDR1 MNHNY, CDR2 SVGAGI (reference sequence). The study, taken as a whole, reports: CMV antigen specificity of three CMV-associated chains was confirmed in vitro. The authors enumerated some 170 TCR beta chains as linked to cytomegalovirus. Later analysis identified a missense DCLRE1C variant that was linked to TCR beta V- and J-gene trimming. Accurate prediction of HLA-A and HLA-B alleles (for most subjects) was reportedly achieved from TCR beta sequences.

With 60 Vbeta and 13 Jbeta primers, the PCR was carried out. Measured with immunoSEQ multiplex PCR; TCRdb has only the in-frame clones, and not every one. The sample lists roughly 99,000 clones, 82% occurring once. As for this clone: Its antigen is not known.

The sequencing sample was made of PBMCs. The TCR originated in a man in his thirties or forties in good health and CMV-seropositive. V usage is TRBV6-6 and J usage is TRBJ1-4; tentatively, D is TRBD1 (5 bases). The CDR3 region is CASSSGVAEKLFF. The CDR3, as DNA: TGTGCCAGCAGTTCGGGGGTGGCGGAAAAACTGTTTTTT.